These 2 T cell receptor beta chains were all obtained from the same sample, sequenced in a study of OX40 agonist ivuxolimab in advanced cancers. Profiling relied on immunoSEQ multiplex PCR, and the TCRdb table lists in-frame clones only, not all of them. The repertoire holds more than 45,000 clones, with approximately 88% as singletons. The sequenced sample was CD4+ or CD8+ T cells sorted from blood, obtained in a trial of the OX40 agonist ivuxolimab. The receptors were sampled from an adult with an advanced solid tumor such as melanoma, head and neck, liver or kidney cancer.

The CDR3 protein is CASSLTGPDGYTF. CDR3 DNA: TGCGCCAGCAGCTTGACAGGGCCTGATGGCTACACCTTC. J is TRBJ1-2 and V is TRBV5-1; perhaps TRBD1 as D (6 bases). The CDR3 contains 13 residues. Germline V gives CDR1 SGHRS, CDR2 YFSETQ. V was pared by 1 base and J by 6 bases, with 10 bases between.

The CDR3 nucleotides are TGCGCCAGCAGCCCGGGACTCTTCTCCTACGAGCAGTACTTC. Protein product: CASSPGLFSYEQYF. The V and J genes are TRBV5-1 and TRBJ2-7; D is possibly TRBD2 (6 bases). V was shortened by 4 bases and J by 0 bases, with 11 bases between the two germline ends. The CDR3 covers 14 residues. The germline V gene encodes CDR1 SGHRS and CDR2 YFSETQ.